This T cell receptor beta chain is from a study of shared clonotypes between healthy human individuals. Study overall: CD8 memory received one plate per donor, CD8 naive two, CD4 memory three and CD4 naive three.

Repertoires were generated with immunoSEQ multiplex PCR, while TCRdb's copy carries only in-frame clones and drops some. The sample holds about 2.3 million clones, approximately 93% seen once. The CDR3 consists of 12 residues. CDR1 is LNHDA, CDR2 SQIVND, per germline (reference sequence). With 5 bases removed from V and 6 bases from J, the gap between germline ends came to 7 bases. The receptor was isolated from a man aged 18 to 35 in good health. Some clones in this sample may be carry-over from other donors' samples. The sample taken for sequencing was naive CD4+ T cells from PBMCs. The subset denotes: CD45RA+ positively selected. V is TRBV19 and J is TRBJ2-2; D gene uncertain. The CDR3 DNA follows: TGTGCCAGTAGTCCCTTCCCCGGGGAGCTGTTTTTT. Its translation is CASSPFPGELFF. Full variable domain (missing parts from reference TRBV19 and TRBJ2-2): DGGITQSPKYLFRKEGQNVTLSCEQNLNHDAMYWYRQDPGQGLRLIYYSQIVNDFQKGDIAEGYSVSREKKESFPLTVTSAQKNPTAFYLCASSPFPGELFFGEGSRLTVL.